This is a list of T cell receptor beta chains from one sample in a study of blood T cell repertoires in COVID-19. Profiling relied on immunoSEQ multiplex PCR, and the TCRdb table lists in-frame clones only, not all of them. The table lists roughly 500,000 clones, roughly 90% of them singletons, with over 1.5% in the top ten. Sequencing input: PBMCs or T cells enriched from blood (not recorded which). These TCRs come from a woman aged 40 to 50 who had recovered from COVID-19. The CDR3 runs from the conserved cysteine through the conserved F or W. The order of the fields is V gene, J gene, D gene, clone size, CDR3 protein, CDR3 DNA. D genes are given only for firm matches. Clone size, where shown, is once, few, many, or a class for clones that have expanded.

TRBV6-5	TRBJ1-1	.	.	CASSYSGQGTEAFF	TGTGCCAGCAGTTACTCTGGGCAGGGGACTGAAGCTTTCTTT
TRBV6-2/TRBV6-3	TRBJ1-1	.	.	CASTPGGGFTEAFF	TGTGCCAGCACCCCGGGGGGGGGTTTCACTGAAGCTTTCTTT
TRBV7-8	TRBJ2-1	TRBD2	.	CASSPGLAGESSYNEQFF	TGTGCCAGCAGCCCGGGACTAGCGGGAGAAAGCTCCTACAATGAGCAGTTCTTC
TRBV29-1	TRBJ1-1	TRBD1	.	CSVDRGLGTEAFF	TGCAGCGTTGACAGGGGGCTTGGCACTGAAGCTTTCTTT
TRBV9	TRBJ1-4	.	.	CASSVDSGPNEKLFF	TGTGCCAGCAGCGTAGATTCAGGGCCTAATGAAAAACTGTTTTTT
TRBV7-2	TRBJ1-3	TRBD1	.	CASSLNRGPSSGNTIYF	TGTGCCAGCAGTTTAAACAGGGGACCCAGCTCTGGAAACACCATATATTTT
TRBV15	TRBJ1-6	.	.	CATSREQSNSPLHF	TGTGCCACCAGCAGAGAACAGTCAAATTCACCCCTCCACTTT
TRBV5-4	TRBJ2-7	TRBD2	.	CASSLEGGMTYEQYF	TGTGCCAGCAGCTTGGAGGGAGGGATGACCTACGAGCAGTACTTC
TRBV24-1	TRBJ1-5	TRBD1	.	CATSTGGNQPQHF	TGTGCCACCAGTACAGGGGGGAATCAGCCCCAGCATTTT
TRBV11-3	TRBJ2-1	TRBD2	.	CASSGREVGNEQFF	TGTGCCAGCTCGGGGCGGGAGGTAGGTAATGAGCAGTTCTTC
TRBV10-1	TRBJ1-3	TRBD1	.	CASSGGQGDTIYF	TGCGCCAGCAGCGGGGGACAGGGGGACACCATATATTTT
TRBV7-9	TRBJ1-2	.	.	CASSLIRAEVSGYTF	TGTGCCAGCAGCTTAATAAGGGCGGAGGTTAGCGGCTACACCTTC
TRBV11-2	TRBJ1-1	.	once	CASSRRGGRGTEAFF	TGTGCCAGCAGCCGCCGGGGGGGGCGGGGTACTGAAGCTTTCTTT
TRBV27	TRBJ1-6	.	.	CASSWRTAPNSPLHF	TGTGCCAGCAGTTGGAGGACGGCCCCGAATTCACCCCTCCACTTT
TRBV29-1	TRBJ1-1	.	.	CSVETGGNTEAFF	TGCAGCGTTGAAACGGGGGGGAACACTGAAGCTTTCTTT
TRBV28	TRBJ2-1	.	.	CASSLTSFSYNEQFF	TGTGCCAGCAGTTTGACTAGTTTTTCCTACAATGAGCAGTTCTTC
TRBV6-5	TRBJ2-1	TRBD1	.	CASSPGQGVYNEQFF	TGTGCCAGCAGCCCGGGACAGGGGGTTTACAATGAGCAGTTCTTC
TRBV10-3	TRBJ2-5	.	.	CAISEGQVLWTQYF	TGTGCCATCAGTGAGGGTCAGGTGCTCTGGACCCAGTACTTC
TRBV19	TRBJ2-5	TRBD1	few	CASSINRGQIQYF	TGTGCCAGTAGTATAAACAGGGGGCAAATCCAGTACTTC
TRBV6-2/TRBV6-3	TRBJ1-1	.	.	CASSYSQTSPGSNFEAFF	TGTGCCAGCAGTTACTCTCAAACCAGTCCAGGCAGCAATTTTGAAGCTTTCTTT
TRBV2	TRBJ1-2	TRBD1	.	CASHGDRAIYGYTF	TGTGCCAGCCATGGGGACAGGGCGATCTATGGCTACACCTTC
TRBV12-5	TRBJ1-5	.	.	CASGSPMSGFQPQHF	TGTGCTAGTGGTTCCCCTATGTCAGGGTTTCAGCCCCAGCATTTT
TRBV27	TRBJ2-3	TRBD1	.	CASSLSTGAVDTQYF	TGTGCCAGCAGTTTATCTACAGGGGCGGTAGATACGCAGTATTTT
TRBV11-2	TRBJ1-1	TRBD1	.	CASSSMTGRDTEAFF	TGTGCCAGCAGCTCGATGACAGGGCGGGACACTGAAGCTTTCTTT
TRBV4-3	TRBJ1-3	.	few	CASSQGLGQGYSGNTIYF	TGCGCCAGCAGCCAAGGACTGGGGCAGGGTTACTCTGGAAACACCATATATTTT
TRBV18	TRBJ1-1	.	.	CASSPLEDTEAFF	TGTGCCAGCTCCCCCCTGGAGGACACTGAAGCTTTCTTT
TRBV7-9	TRBJ1-1	.	.	CASSFADTEAFF	TGTGCCAGCAGCTTTGCGGACACTGAAGCTTTCTTT
TRBV9	TRBJ2-5	.	once	CASSVGTRAPKETQYF	TGTGCCAGCAGCGTAGGGACTCGGGCTCCCAAAGAGACCCAGTACTTC
TRBV11-2	TRBJ1-2	.	.	CASSSGQFYGYTF	TGTGCCAGCAGCTCCGGACAGTTCTATGGCTACACCTTC
TRBV4-3	TRBJ1-4	TRBD1	.	CASSQARGQGDEKLFF	TGCGCCAGCAGCCAAGCCCGGGGACAGGGGGATGAAAAACTGTTTTTT
TRBV7-2	TRBJ1-1	.	.	CASSVGANMNTEAFF	TGTGCCAGCAGCGTTGGGGCCAACATGAACACTGAAGCTTTCTTT
TRBV5-1	TRBJ2-5	.	.	CASSLGPGNQETQYF	TGCGCCAGCAGCTTGGGCCCAGGGAACCAAGAGACCCAGTACTTC
TRBV7-9	TRBJ1-3	.	.	CASSLRGSASGNTIYF	TGTGCCAGCAGCTTAAGGGGGTCCGCCTCTGGAAACACCATATATTTT
TRBV5-8	TRBJ2-7	.	.	CASSLAPIGASEQYF	TGTGCCAGCAGCTTAGCCCCGATTGGAGCGTCGGAGCAGTACTTC